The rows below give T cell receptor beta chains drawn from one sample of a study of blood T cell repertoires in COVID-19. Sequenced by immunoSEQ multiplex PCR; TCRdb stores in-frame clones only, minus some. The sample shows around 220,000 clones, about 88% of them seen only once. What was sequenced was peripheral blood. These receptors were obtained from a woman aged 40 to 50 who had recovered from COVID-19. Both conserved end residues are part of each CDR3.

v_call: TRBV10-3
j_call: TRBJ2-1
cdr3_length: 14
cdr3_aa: CAISGLAGYNEQFF

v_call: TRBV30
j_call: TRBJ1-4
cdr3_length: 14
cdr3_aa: CAWSEAGAGEKLFF

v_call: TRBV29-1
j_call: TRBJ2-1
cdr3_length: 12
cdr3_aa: CSGHRVGNEQFF

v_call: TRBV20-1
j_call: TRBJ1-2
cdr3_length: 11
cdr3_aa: CSARDDYGYTF

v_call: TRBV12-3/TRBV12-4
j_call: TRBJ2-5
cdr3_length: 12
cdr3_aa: CASSLYSETQYF

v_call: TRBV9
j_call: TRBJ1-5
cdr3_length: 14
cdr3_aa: CASSAQGSRQPQHF

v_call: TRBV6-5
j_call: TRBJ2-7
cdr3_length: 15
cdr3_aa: CASRVTSGGTNEQYF

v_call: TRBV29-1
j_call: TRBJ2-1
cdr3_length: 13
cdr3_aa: CSVGRDTYNEQFF

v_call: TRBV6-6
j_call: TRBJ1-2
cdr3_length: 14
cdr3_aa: CASSSGDRVRGYTF

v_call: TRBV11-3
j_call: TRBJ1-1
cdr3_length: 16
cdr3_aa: CASSPGGYRGGTEAFF

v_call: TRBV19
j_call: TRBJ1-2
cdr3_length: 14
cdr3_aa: CASSILYSSYGYTF

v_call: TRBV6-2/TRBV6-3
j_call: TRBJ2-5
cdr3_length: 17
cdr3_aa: CASSYLSPGIERETQYF

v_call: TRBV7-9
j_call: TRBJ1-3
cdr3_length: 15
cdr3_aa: CASSLDRESGNTIYF

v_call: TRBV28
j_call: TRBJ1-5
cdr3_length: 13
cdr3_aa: CASSTSGSQPQHF

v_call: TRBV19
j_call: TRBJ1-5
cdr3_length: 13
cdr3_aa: CASSDRVDQPQHF

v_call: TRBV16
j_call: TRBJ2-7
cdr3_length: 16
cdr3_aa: CASSRVPGQGGYEQYF

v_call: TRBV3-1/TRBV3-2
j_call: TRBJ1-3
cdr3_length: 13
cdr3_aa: CASSQSYGNTIYF

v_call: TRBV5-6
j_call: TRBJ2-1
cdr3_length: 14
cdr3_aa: CASSRDRAYNEQFF

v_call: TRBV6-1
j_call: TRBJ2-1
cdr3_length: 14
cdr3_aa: CASSDFGSWNEQFF

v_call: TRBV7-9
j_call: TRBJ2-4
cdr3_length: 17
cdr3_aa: CASSLERGRSSKNIQYF